This T cell receptor (beta chain) was documented in a study of T-cell reconstitution after alpha-beta-depleted transplantation in children. TCRbeta library preparation incorporated unique molecular identifiers. One entry per CDR3 protein results from TCRdb running MiXCR on the PCR reads. The data hold about 600,000 distinct CDR3 sequences, with roughly a tenth observed a single time. This clonotype was seen at least ten times. CDR1 MDHEN and CDR2 SYDVKM come from the germline V gene. There are 16 residues in the CDR3. Trimming removed 3 bases from V and 1 base from J, with 12 bases in between. The receptor comes from a human donor who donated a stem cell graft to a child with acute myeloid leukemia. This specimen was PBMCs from the stem cell graft donor, taken from the stem cell graft. The gene calls are TRBV28 and TRBJ2-2; D is unresolved. As DNA, the CDR3 is TGTGCCAGCAGTTTTTTCCTCTTAGAGAACACCGGGGAGCTGTTTTTT. Translated, it gives CASSFFLLENTGELFF.